The T cell receptor beta chain under discussion was sequenced for a study of vaccination effects on CD4 cells after COVID-19. The study, taken as a whole, reports: Among infection- and vaccine-induced clones, marked clonal contraction occurred late after vaccination.

Sequencing followed a ViraFEST assay step that expanded antigen-specific CD4+ T cells with viral peptide pools. The authors isolated CD4+ T cells after less than eleven days of culture. All vaccine recipients tested negative for nucleocapsid antibodies and had never contracted SARS-CoV-2 infection. The culture medium for some 2 million PBMC per well included roughly 9.2 IU/ml IL-2 and about 9.9 ug/ml peptides. This clone was detected only a few times. Its antigen is unknown. Trimming shortened V by 0 bases and J by 7 bases, and 21 bases separated the two germline ends. CDR1 and CDR2 from the germline V gene are LGHDT and YNNKEL (reference sequence). The CDR3 is 18 amino acids. Method: immunoSEQ multiplex PCR; TCRdb's copy keeps in-frame clones and lacks some. The sample has about 41,000 clones; more than 60% are singletons.

This TCR came from a human donor who received a COVID-19 vaccine. This sequence joins TRBV3-1 (or the pseudogene TRBV3-2) and TRBJ2-2; D is unclear. The sequenced sample was CD4+ T cells from PBMCs cultured with HCoV-OC43 spike peptides, obtained before COVID-19 vaccination. Subset: HCoV-OC43 spike overlapping peptide pool stimulation. CDR3 in amino acids: CASSQDRVELMIGGELFF. CDR3 nucleotides: TGTGCCAGCAGCCAAGATAGGGTCGAACTCATGATAGGCGGGGAGCTGTTTTTT.